This TCR beta chain was sequenced in a study of blood T cell repertoires in COVID-19. Turning to the study itself: Researchers got acute and convalescent COVID-19 samples from the United States, Italy and Spain. PBMCs, B-cell-depleted T cells, or T cells provided the cDNA or gDNA that made up the material.

Authors' processing steps: By means of reference gene primer amplification, nucleated cell counts were estimated. Method: immunoSEQ multiplex PCR; TCRdb's copy keeps in-frame clones and lacks some. V and J calls and clone size are given by that table; D and trimming were obtained from the DNA. The sample consists of 95,000 to 120,000 clones, around 84% of them appearing once. The sample taken for sequencing was peripheral blood. The clonotype originates from a human donor in a cohort sampled during active COVID-19.

CDR3 DNA sequence: TGTGCCAGTAGGACCACCGGAGGGGACACTGAAGCTTTCTTT. Residues: CASRTTGGDTEAFF. The chain is built from TRBV19 and TRBJ1-1; the D gene is possibly TRBD1 (5 bases). Germline V lookup: CDR1 LNHDA, CDR2 SQIVND (reference sequence). V lost 6 bases, J lost 3 bases, and 14 bases lay in between. The CDR3 runs 14 residues.